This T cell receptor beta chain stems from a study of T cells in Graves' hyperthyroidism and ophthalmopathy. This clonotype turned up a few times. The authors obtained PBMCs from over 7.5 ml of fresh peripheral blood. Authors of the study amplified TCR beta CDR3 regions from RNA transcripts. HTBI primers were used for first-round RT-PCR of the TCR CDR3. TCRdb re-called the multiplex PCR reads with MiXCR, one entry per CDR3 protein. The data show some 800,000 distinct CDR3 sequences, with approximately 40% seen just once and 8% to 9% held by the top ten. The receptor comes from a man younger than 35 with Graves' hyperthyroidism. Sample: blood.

CDR3 in amino acids: CASSAQPGQGALDYGYTF. Here the CDR3 DNA reads TGTGCCAGCAGCGCGCAACCGGGACAGGGGGCCTTGGACTATGGCTACACCTTC. The chain carries TRBV9 and TRBJ1-2; 12 bases are a match to TRBD1. The CDR3 is made up of 18 amino acids. Germline CDR1 and CDR2: SGDLS and YYNGEE. The J segment lost 3 bases and the V segment lost 3 bases, leaving 12 bases of the junction unmatched.